This is a list of T cell receptor beta chains from one sample in a study of T-cell memory formation after mild COVID-19. TCRdb ran MiXCR on the 5' RACE reads and lists one entry per CDR3 protein. The table lists approximately 450,000 distinct CDR3 sequences, 15% to 20% of them singletons. The sample consisted of PBMCs or a T cell subset sorted from them (not recorded which). The receptors come from an adult woman who had mild COVID-19 (a few samples of this study predate the infection). Cell type and time point are not known. Both conserved end residues are trimmed from each CDR3.

CDR3 length	V gene	J gene	CDR3 protein
12	TRBV2	TRBJ1-4	ASIRQGINEKLF
11	TRBV29-1	TRBJ1-1	SVMTGLNTEAF
14	TRBV9	TRBJ1-1	ASSSQAGGIGTEAF
14	TRBV7-3	TRBJ2-2	ASSLEGRRSTGELF
14	TRBV4-1	TRBJ1-2	ASSQSPSAEAYGYT
11	TRBV5-1	TRBJ2-5	ASSLKGGETQY
14	TRBV20-1	TRBJ2-1	SARPRNSGSRNEQF
14	TRBV9	TRBJ2-7	ASSVARDRGRGEQY
11	TRBV12-3/TRBV12-4	TRBJ1-2	ASSPQGGVGYT
12	TRBV5-1	TRBJ2-7	ASSLGSRAYEQY
13	TRBV5-1	TRBJ2-2	ASHPDRGPTGELF
13	TRBV9	TRBJ2-2	ASTRSDYGTGELF
12	TRBV5-1	TRBJ1-1	ASSLMVGNTEAF
13	TRBV18	TRBJ2-7	ASSPLAGGPNEQY
14	TRBV7-9	TRBJ1-5	ASSLERGAWGQPQH
13	TRBV5-1	TRBJ2-3	ASSLNAGSTDTQY
10	TRBV10-3	TRBJ1-1	AISESSSAAF